The 15 T cell receptor beta chains below come from one sample, sequenced in a study of T cell clonality in common variable immunodeficiency. The data were produced by immunoSEQ multiplex PCR, yet TCRdb's version contains in-frame clones alone and is incomplete. The sample presents tens of thousands of clones, none singletons. Sequencing was performed on peripheral blood mononuclear cells. These receptors all stem from a person aged 18 to 75 in good health.

This clone was seen repeatedly, ten times or more. The read is 3 residues too short to cover the CDR3 end, so that end is filled in from the germline J gene. This rearrangement joins TRBV6-2 or TRBV6-3 to TRBJ1-2; a weak D match, TRBD1 (5 bases). The V and J ends lost 2 bases and 0 bases respectively, with 13 bases between them. The V gene's germline CDR1 is MNHEY and CDR2 SVGEGT. CDR3 length: 16 amino acids. The CDR3: CASSYPARAANYGYTF. The sequenced CDR3 bases are TGTGCCAGCAGTTACCCCGCCAGGGCGGCTAACTATGGC.

This clone has a count of ten or more. CDR3 DNA (partial): TGCAGCGTTGAAGATCCGGGTTTACGGGGCTCCTACGAG. Its protein is CSVEDPGLRGSYE. The full CDR3 sequence reads CSVEDPGLRGSYEQYF. The chain employs TRBV29-1 and TRBJ2-7, with D possibly being TRBD2 (5 bases). The read falls 3 residues short of the CDR3 end, and the missing part is taken from the germline J gene. Germline CDR1 and CDR2: SQVTM and ANQGSEA. V lost 0 bases, J lost 0 bases, and 15 bases lay in between. This CDR3 region has 16 residues.

This clone was observed many times. The CDR3 goes on 3 residues after the read ends, and that part is filled in from the germline J gene. This rearrangement joins TRBV18 to TRBJ1-3; tentative D call: TRBD1 (5 bases). Trimming shortened V by 1 base and J by 1 base, and 5 bases separated the two germline ends. The CDR3 consists of 14 residues. Germline assignment: CDR1 KGHSH and CDR2 LQKENI. The part of the CDR3 DNA that was read is TGTGCCAGCTCACCACAGGGGTCTGGAAACACC. Translation gives CASSPQGSGNT. The whole CDR3 sequence reads CASSPQGSGNTIYF. The whole variable domain, remainder taken from reference TRBV18 and TRBJ1-3, is NAGVMQNPRHLVRRRGQEARLRCSPMKGHSHVYWYRQLPEEGLKFMVYLQKENIIDESGMPKERFSAEFPKEGPSILRIQQVVRGDSAAYFCASSPQGSGNTIYFGEGSWLTVV.

Concerning this clone: The CDR3 end falls 3 residues outside the read, so it is completed with the germline J gene. This chain links TRBV11-2 with TRBJ2-5; 12 nucleotides match TRBD2. CDR1 and CDR2 (germline): SGHAT, FQNNGV. V lost 2 bases and J lost 4; bases outside the gene matches: 2. The CDR3 runs 15 residues. The CDR3 DNA, read in part, is TGTGCCAGCAGCTTATTACTAGCGGGGGGAGAGACC. This gives the protein CASSLLLAGGET. The full CDR3 sequence reads CASSLLLAGGETQYF.

This clone has at least ten counts. The read ends 3 residues early relative to the CDR3; the germline J gene fills the gap. The gene calls are TRBV20-1 and TRBJ2-3, with a weak D call TRBD1 (5 bases). The CDR3 has 14 amino acids. V was pared by 3 bases and J by 4 bases, with 14 bases between. CDR1 and CDR2 from the germline V gene are DFQATT and SNEGSKA (reference sequence). The DNA read from the CDR3 is TGCAGTGCTAGGGTCCAGGGATTACCAGATACG. Encoded protein: CSARVQGLPDT. The whole CDR3 is CSARVQGLPDTQYF.

In this sample, this clone turned up many times. The missing CDR3 end, 3 residues past where the read stops, is filled in from the germline J gene. The genes are TRBV6-1 and TRBJ1-5; TRBD1 matches at 7 bases. With 6 bases clipped from V and 7 bases from J, the junction kept 9 bases outside the gene matches. The CDR3 spans 14 residues. Per the germline V gene, CDR1 is MNHNS and CDR2 is SASEGT. This CDR3 is CASRETGAGQPQHF. The covered CDR3 bases are TGTGCCAGCAGAGAAACAGGGGCGGGCCAGCCC.

This clone was detected many times. The sequence runs out 3 residues before the end of the CDR3; the remainder is reconstructed from the germline J gene. The chain combines TRBV20-1 with TRBJ2-7; tentatively, D is TRBD2 (6 bases). The CDR3 loop spans 14 amino acids. The ends were cut back, 4 bases at V and 5 bases at J, with 18 bases in the middle. CDR1 DFQATT and CDR2 SNEGSKA come from the germline V gene (reference sequence). The covered CDR3 bases are TGCAGTGCTATCCCCGGGACTTTCCTTGACGAG. As protein: CSAIPGTFLDE. The whole CDR3 region reads CSAIPGTFLDEQYF.

In its sample, this clone was seen many times. The read ends 3 residues early relative to the CDR3; the germline J gene fills the gap. The J gene is TRBJ2-5, the V gene TRBV18, with TRBD2 matching over 15 bases. The ends lost 8 bases at V and 4 bases at J; junction bases unmatched: 14. Germline CDR1 is KGHSH and CDR2 is LQKENI. The CDR3 is 18 residues long. CDR3 loop: CASRSIWTSGRAGETQYF. The part of the CDR3 DNA that was read is TGTGCCAGCCGGTCGATCTGGACTAGCGGGAGGGCCGGAGAGACC.

This clone was recorded at least ten times. The CDR3 end lies 3 residues beyond the end of the read and is filled in from the germline J gene. This chain uses TRBV11-2 with TRBJ2-5, with 7 bases matching TRBD1. The trim removed 3 bases at V and 7 bases at J, leaving 11 bases unmatched. The V gene's germline CDR1 is SGHAT and CDR2 FQNNGV. This CDR3 contains 15 residues. CDR3 in amino acids: CASSFAGTARGTQYF. The covered CDR3 bases are TGTGCCAGCAGCTTCGCCGGGACAGCCAGGGGGACC.

This clone was observed at least ten times. The DNA ends 3 residues before the CDR3 does, and the rest of the CDR3 is filled in from the germline J gene. This chain uses TRBV30 with TRBJ2-7, with D perhaps TRBD1 (6 bases). Germline CDR1 GTSNPN, CDR2 SVGIG (reference sequence). This CDR3 spans 13 amino acids. The germline V and J ends were trimmed by 5 bases and 3 bases, with 14 bases remaining between them. The DNA read from the CDR3 is TGTGCCTGGGGAGGTACAGGGAGCTACGAG. This sequence encodes CAWGGTGSYE. The full CDR3 protein reads CAWGGTGSYEQYF.

In this sample, this clone turned up a few times. The read falls 3 residues short of the CDR3 end, and the missing part is taken from the germline J gene. This chain links TRBV19 with TRBJ1-2; 8 bases line up with TRBD1. CDR1 LNHDA and CDR2 SQIVND come from the germline V gene (reference sequence). The CDR3 covers 14 residues. The J segment lost 4 bases and the V segment lost 7 bases, leaving 8 bases of the junction unmatched. CDR3 loop: CASMMTGEVYGYTF. The covered CDR3 bases are TGTGCCAGTATGATGACAGGGGAGGTCTATGGC.

Remarks on this clone: The read halts 3 residues ahead of the CDR3 end, with the missing end drawn from the germline J gene. This sequence joins TRBV19 and TRBJ1-2; D is undetermined. Germline-derived CDR1 and CDR2 are LNHDA and SQIVND (reference sequence). The CDR3 has 16 residues. Partial CDR3 DNA: TGTGCCAGTAGTTCCACCCGACTAGCGGGAGTTCACGAC. Its protein product is CASSSTRLAGVHD. The CDR3, in full, reads CASSSTRLAGVHDYTF. The whole variable domain, filled in from reference TRBV19 and TRBJ1-2, reads DGGITQSPKYLFRKEGQNVTLSCEQNLNHDAMYWYRQDPGQGLRLIYYSQIVNDFQKGDIAEGYSVSREKKESFPLTVTSAQKNPTAFYLCASSSTRLAGVHDYTFGSGTRLTVV.

This clone was counted ten times or more. The read is 3 residues too short to cover the CDR3 end, so that end is filled in from the germline J gene. V usage is TRBV7-2 and J usage is TRBJ2-3, with D uncertain. CDR1 SGHTA and CDR2 FQGNSA come from the germline V gene. CDR3 length equals 13 residues. V was cut by 3 bases and J by 6 bases, with 10 bases left in between. The CDR3 spells CASSLTWRDTQYF. The CDR3 bases that were read are TGTGCCAGCAGCTTGACTTGGCGGGATACG.

There are a few counts of this clone. With the read ending 3 residues before the CDR3 end, the germline J gene is used to fill in that end. The chain is built from TRBV6-1 and TRBJ1-2; no definite D call. Germline lookup yields CDR1 MNHNS and CDR2 SASEGT. The CDR3 length is 15 residues. CDR3 DNA (partial): TGTGCCAGCAGTGCTTCTAGCGGCTTCTACAATGAC. Its protein is CASSASSGFYND. The entire CDR3 protein is CASSASSGFYNDYTF.

Ten or more counts support this clone. The CDR3 goes on 3 residues after the read ends, and that part is filled in from the germline J gene. The J gene is TRBJ1-1, the V gene TRBV5-1; D is ambiguous. Germline loops: CDR1 SGHRS, CDR2 YFSETQ. V shed 0 bases and J shed 0 bases, with 6 bases lying between them. This CDR3 contains 14 residues. This chain's CDR3 is CASSLEYMNTEAFF. The part of the CDR3 DNA that was read is TGCGCCAGCAGCTTGGAGTACATGAACACTGAA.